One sample yielded the 14 T cell receptor beta chains listed below, sequenced in a study of cytomegalovirus exposure and HLA in healthy donors. PCR was performed using 60 Vbeta and 13 Jbeta primers. Sequenced by immunoSEQ multiplex PCR; TCRdb stores in-frame clones only, minus some. Of fewer than 120,000 clones listed, around 88% were seen once; the top ten hold around 2%. Sequencing used PBMCs. These receptors were taken from a man between 40 and 49 years old in good health and CMV-seronegative.

This chain links TRBV21-1 with TRBJ1-5. TRBV21-1 is noted as a pseudogene. This CDR3 is built from 11 residues. CDR3 sequence: CASRLNQPQHF. DNA for the CDR3: TGTGCCAGCAGACTCAATCAGCCCCAGCATTTT.

As to this clone: The sample contains more than one DNA sequence encoding this CDR3. CDR3 sequence: CASSLRGGPNQPQHF. For the CDR3, the DNA is TGTGCCAGCAGCTTGAGAGGGGGCCCTAATCAGCCCCAGCATTTT. This chain uses TRBV5-6 with TRBJ1-5, with 7 bases matching TRBD1. In germline, CDR1 is SGHDT, CDR2 YYEEEE. This CDR3 has 15 amino acids. V was pared by 1 base and J by 4 bases, with 5 bases of the junction left unmatched.

The V and J genes are TRBV7-9 and TRBJ1-4, with TRBD1 as a possible D gene (5 bases). V dropped 8 bases and J dropped 0 bases, with 16 bases sitting between them. This CDR3 contains 16 residues. Germline loops: CDR1 SEHNR, CDR2 FQNEAQ (reference sequence). CDR3 region: CASQTETVATNEKLFF. The CDR3 region has the DNA TGTGCCAGCCAGACCGAGACAGTGGCAACTAATGAAAAACTGTTTTTT.

V and J are TRBV5-4 and TRBJ1-1; D gene unclear. Trimming removed 0 bases from V and 5 bases from J, with 8 bases in between. The CDR3 has 13 amino acids. The germline gives CDR1 SGHNT, CDR2 YYREEE (reference sequence). The CDR3 protein is CASSLGRNTEAFF. DNA of the CDR3: TGTGCCAGCAGCTTGGGCAGGAATACTGAAGCTTTCTTT.

V and J are TRBV9 and TRBJ1-1; D possibly corresponds to TRBD1 (5 bases). There are 15 residues in the CDR3. The germline V and J ends were trimmed by 2 bases and 4 bases, with 15 bases remaining between them. The germline gives CDR1 SGDLS, CDR2 YYNGEE. The CDR3 region has the DNA TGTGCCAGCAGCGTCGGGACTCCGGTGGGCACTGAAGCTTTCTTT. As protein: CASSVGTPVGTEAFF.

The chain uses TRBV9 and TRBJ2-5; TRBD2 aligns across 9 bases. Trimming cost V 3 bases and J 10 bases; bases outside gene matches: 16. The CDR3 is 16 residues long. Germline-derived CDR1 and CDR2 are SGDLS and YYNGEE. CDR3 coding DNA: TGTGCCAGCAGCGCTAGTCCCACGACTAGCGGCGCCGACCAGTACTTC. Translation: CASSASPTTSGADQYF.

The gene calls are TRBV28 and TRBJ2-3; TRBD2 matches 8 bases. Trimming cost V 5 bases and J 0 bases; bases outside gene matches: 10. This CDR3 is 17 amino acids long. Germline CDR1 reads MDHEN; CDR2 reads SYDVKM. The CDR3 loop reads CASSTSGIAGSTDTQYF. The DNA for the CDR3 is TGTGCCAGCAGTACCTCGGGGATAGCGGGGAGCACAGATACGCAGTATTTT.

The V and J genes are TRBV7-2 and TRBJ1-5, with D possibly being TRBD1 (5 bases). Deletions cut 1 base from V and 1 base from J, with 8 bases between. The CDR3 is 15 residues long. Germline V gene sequence: CDR1 SGHTA, CDR2 FQGNSA. In DNA, the CDR3 is TGTGCCAGCAGCTTAGATGGGGCAAGCAATCAGCCCCAGCATTTT. It encodes CASSLDGASNQPQHF.

The chain's CDR3 is CASSQSTGTDTQYF. CDR3 DNA sequence: TGTGCCAGCTCACAGTCCACAGGCACAGATACGCAGTATTTT. This chain links TRBV18 with TRBJ2-3; no clear D gene. Looked up from germline, CDR1 is KGHSH and CDR2 is LQKENI. V lost 4 bases to trimming and J lost 1 base, with 9 bases between them. CDR3 length: 14 amino acids.

This clone was detected only once. The chain is built from TRBV7-9 and TRBJ1-5; D is perhaps TRBD1 (5 bases). V was trimmed by 4 bases and J by 8 bases, leaving 12 bases between them. The CDR3 extends over 13 amino acids. Germline V gene lookup returns CDR1 SEHNR and CDR2 FQNEAQ (reference sequence). As DNA, the CDR3 is TGTGCCAGCAGCTCGGACTCGGGGGAGCCCCAGCATTTT. Encoded protein: CASSSDSGEPQHF.

The V gene is TRBV6-6, the J gene TRBJ2-7; 11 bases map to TRBD1. Unmatched junction bases numbered 2, after V lost 4 bases and J lost 0 bases. The CDR3 is 15 residues long. Germline CDR1 reads MNHNY; CDR2 reads SVGAGI (reference sequence). CDR3 in DNA: TGTGCCAGCAGTTGGGACAGGGGGTTCTCCTACGAGCAGTACTTC. This encodes CASSWDRGFSYEQYF.

V and J are TRBV19 and TRBJ1-5; D is uncertain. CDR1 is LNHDA, CDR2 SQIVND, per germline (reference sequence). The CDR3 runs 13 residues. Trimming removed 5 bases from V and 6 bases from J, with 11 bases in between. The CDR3 nucleotides are TGTGCCAGTAGTTCCCCGGGTAGTCAGCCCCAGCATTTT. It yields the protein CASSSPGSQPQHF. The full variable domain, completed using reference TRBV19 and TRBJ1-5, is DGGITQSPKYLFRKEGQNVTLSCEQNLNHDAMYWYRQDPGQGLRLIYYSQIVNDFQKGDIAEGYSVSREKKESFPLTVTSAQKNPTAFYLCASSSPGSQPQHFGDGTRLSIL.

The chain uses TRBV4-3 and TRBJ1-1, with D maybe TRBD1 (6 bases). Trimming pared 3 bases from V and 0 bases from J, leaving 11 bases between. This CDR3 is 15 amino acids long. Per germline, CDR1 LGHNA and CDR2 YSLEER. The CDR3 sequence is CASSHTGQLNTEAFF. CDR3 nucleotide sequence: TGCGCCAGCAGCCACACTGGACAGCTGAACACTGAAGCTTTCTTT.

This chain joins TRBV6-5 and TRBJ2-6; D not resolved. This CDR3 spans 15 amino acids. Per the germline V gene, CDR1 is MNHEY and CDR2 is SVGAGI. The ends were cut back, 5 bases at V and 4 bases at J, with 12 bases in the middle. Here the CDR3 reads CASSAMGSGANVLTF. CDR3 nucleotide sequence: TGTGCCAGCAGTGCCATGGGCTCGGGGGCCAACGTCCTGACTTTC.